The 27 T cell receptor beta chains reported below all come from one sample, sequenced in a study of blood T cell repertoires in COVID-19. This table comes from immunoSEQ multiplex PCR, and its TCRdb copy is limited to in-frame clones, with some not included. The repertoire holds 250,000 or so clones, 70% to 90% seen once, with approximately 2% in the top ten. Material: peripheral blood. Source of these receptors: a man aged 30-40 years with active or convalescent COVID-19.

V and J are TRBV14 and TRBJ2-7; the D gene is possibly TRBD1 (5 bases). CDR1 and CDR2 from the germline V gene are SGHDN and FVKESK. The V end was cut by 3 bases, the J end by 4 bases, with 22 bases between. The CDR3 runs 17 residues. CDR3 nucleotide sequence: TGTGCCAGCAGCCAGATGGGGCAGGGTCTTCGTGGATACGAGCAGTACTTC. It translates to CASSQMGQGLRGYEQYF.

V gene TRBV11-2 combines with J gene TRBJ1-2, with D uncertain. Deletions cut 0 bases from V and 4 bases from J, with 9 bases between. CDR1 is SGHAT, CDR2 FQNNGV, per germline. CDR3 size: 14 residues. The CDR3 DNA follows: TGTGCCAGCAGCTTAGAGTACCAGGTCTATGGCTACACCTTC. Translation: CASSLEYQVYGYTF.

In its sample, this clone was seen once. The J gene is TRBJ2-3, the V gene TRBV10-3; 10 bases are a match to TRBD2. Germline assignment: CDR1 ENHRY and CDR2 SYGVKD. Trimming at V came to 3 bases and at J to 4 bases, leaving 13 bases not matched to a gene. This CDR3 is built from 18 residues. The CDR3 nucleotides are TGTGCCATCAGTGAACGAGCGGGGGGGCCATTGATCGCAGATACGCAGTATTTT. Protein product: CAISERAGGPLIADTQYF.

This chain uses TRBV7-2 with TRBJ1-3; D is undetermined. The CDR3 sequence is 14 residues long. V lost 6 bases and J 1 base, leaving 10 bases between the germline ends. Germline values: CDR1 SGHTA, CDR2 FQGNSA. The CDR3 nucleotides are TGTGCCAGCAGTCGGAGAGATTCTGGAAACACCATATATTTT. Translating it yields CASSRRDSGNTIYF.

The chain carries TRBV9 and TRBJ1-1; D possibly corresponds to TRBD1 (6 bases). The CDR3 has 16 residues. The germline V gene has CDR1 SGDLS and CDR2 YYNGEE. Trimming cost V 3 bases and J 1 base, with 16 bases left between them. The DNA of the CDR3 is TGTGCCAGCAGCGGGGGTGGGGACATCTGGAACACTGAAGCTTTCTTT. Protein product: CASSGGGDIWNTEAFF.

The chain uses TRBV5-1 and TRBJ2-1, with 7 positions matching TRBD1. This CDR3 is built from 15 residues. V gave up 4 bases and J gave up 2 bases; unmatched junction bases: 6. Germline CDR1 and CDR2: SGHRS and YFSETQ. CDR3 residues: CASSGDRVTYNEQFF. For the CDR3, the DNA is TGCGCCAGCAGCGGTGACAGGGTCACCTACAATGAGCAGTTCTTC.

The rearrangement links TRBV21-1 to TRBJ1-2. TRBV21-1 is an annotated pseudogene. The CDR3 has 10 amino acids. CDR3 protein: CASILYGYTF. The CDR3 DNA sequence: TGTGCCAGCATCTTATATGGCTACACCTTC.

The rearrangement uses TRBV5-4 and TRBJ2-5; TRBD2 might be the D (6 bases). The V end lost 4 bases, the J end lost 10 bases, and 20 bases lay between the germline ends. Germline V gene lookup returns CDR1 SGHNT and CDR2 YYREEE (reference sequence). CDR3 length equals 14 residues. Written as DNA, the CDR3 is TGTGCCAGCAGCGGGTCGAGACTAGGTCCGGACCAGTACTTC. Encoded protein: CASSGSRLGPDQYF.

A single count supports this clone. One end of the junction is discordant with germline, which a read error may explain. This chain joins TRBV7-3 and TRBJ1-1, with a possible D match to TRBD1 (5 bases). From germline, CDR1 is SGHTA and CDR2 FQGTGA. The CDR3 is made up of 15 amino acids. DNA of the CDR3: TGTGCCAGCAGCCTAACGGGGCCGGGGGACACTGAAGCTTTCTTT. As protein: CASSLTGPGDTEAFF.

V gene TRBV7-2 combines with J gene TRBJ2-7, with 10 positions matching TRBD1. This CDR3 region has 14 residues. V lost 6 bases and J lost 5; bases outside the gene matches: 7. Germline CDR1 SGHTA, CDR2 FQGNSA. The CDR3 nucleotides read TGTGCCAGCAGGGGACAGGGGTTGTTGGACGAGCAGTACTTC. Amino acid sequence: CASRGQGLLDEQYF.

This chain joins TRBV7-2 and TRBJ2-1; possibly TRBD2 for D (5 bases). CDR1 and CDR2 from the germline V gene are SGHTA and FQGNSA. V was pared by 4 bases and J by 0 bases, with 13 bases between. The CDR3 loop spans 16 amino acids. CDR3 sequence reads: CASSSRGLSSYNEQFF. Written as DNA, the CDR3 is TGTGCCAGCAGCTCCCGCGGGCTAAGCTCCTACAATGAGCAGTTCTTC.

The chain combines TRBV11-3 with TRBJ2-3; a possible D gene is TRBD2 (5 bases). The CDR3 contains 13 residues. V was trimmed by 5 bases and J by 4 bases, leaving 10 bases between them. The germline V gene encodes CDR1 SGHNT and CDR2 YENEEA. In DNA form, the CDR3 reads TGTGCCAGCAGCCTAAGTAGCGCAGATACGCAGTATTTT. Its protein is CASSLSSADTQYF.

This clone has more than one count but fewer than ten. The CDR3 loop reads CASSFTGTGLSNTEAFF. The CDR3 DNA reads TGTGCCAGCAGCTTCACCGGGACAGGACTCTCGAACACTGAAGCTTTCTTT. The chain carries TRBV7-2 and TRBJ1-1, with TRBD1 identical over 8 bases. With V trimmed by 3 bases and J by 1 base, 10 bases remained unmatched. The CDR3 has 17 amino acids. Germline V gives CDR1 SGHTA, CDR2 FQGNSA.

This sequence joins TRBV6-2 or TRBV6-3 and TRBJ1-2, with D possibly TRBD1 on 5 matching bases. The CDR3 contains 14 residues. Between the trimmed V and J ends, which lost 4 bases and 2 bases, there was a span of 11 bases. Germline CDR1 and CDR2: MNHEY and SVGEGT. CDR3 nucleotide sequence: TGTGCCAGCAGTTGGGGAAGGGGAAACTATGGCTACACCTTC. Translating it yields CASSWGRGNYGYTF.

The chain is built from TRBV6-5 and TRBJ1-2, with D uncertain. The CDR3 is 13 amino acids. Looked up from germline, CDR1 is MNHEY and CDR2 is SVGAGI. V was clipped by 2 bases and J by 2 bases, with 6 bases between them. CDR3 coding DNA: TGTGCCAGCAGTTACAGCGGGAACTATGGCTACACCTTC. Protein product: CASSYSGNYGYTF.

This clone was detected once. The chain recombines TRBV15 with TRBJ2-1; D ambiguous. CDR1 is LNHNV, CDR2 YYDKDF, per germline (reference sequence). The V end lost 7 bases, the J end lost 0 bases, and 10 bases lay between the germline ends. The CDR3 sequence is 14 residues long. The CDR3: CATTNPSSYNEQFF. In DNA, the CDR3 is TGTGCCACCACGAACCCGAGCTCCTACAATGAGCAGTTCTTC.

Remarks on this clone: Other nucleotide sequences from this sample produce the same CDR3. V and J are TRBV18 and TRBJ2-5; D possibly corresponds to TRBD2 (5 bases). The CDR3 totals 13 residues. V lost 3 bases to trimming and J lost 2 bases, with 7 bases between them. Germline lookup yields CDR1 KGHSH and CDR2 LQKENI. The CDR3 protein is CASSPTRQETQYF. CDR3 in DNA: TGTGCCAGCTCACCTACTAGACAAGAGACCCAGTACTTC.

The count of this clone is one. The CDR3 here is CAIRLTGNNEQFF. In DNA form, the CDR3 reads TGTGCCATCCGGCTGACAGGTAACAATGAGCAGTTCTTC. This sequence joins TRBV10-3 and TRBJ2-1; D is perhaps TRBD1 (6 bases). CDR1 and CDR2 from the germline V gene are ENHRY and SYGVKD. V gave up 8 bases and J gave up 5 bases, with 13 bases separating them. The CDR3 runs to 13 residues.

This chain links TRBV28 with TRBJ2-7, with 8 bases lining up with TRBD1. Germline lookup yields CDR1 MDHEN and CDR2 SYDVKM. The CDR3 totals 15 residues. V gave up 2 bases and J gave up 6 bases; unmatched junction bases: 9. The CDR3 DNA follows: TGTGCCAGCAGTTTAGCAGGGGGCGCGAGGGTCGAGCAGTACTTC. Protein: CASSLAGGARVEQYF.

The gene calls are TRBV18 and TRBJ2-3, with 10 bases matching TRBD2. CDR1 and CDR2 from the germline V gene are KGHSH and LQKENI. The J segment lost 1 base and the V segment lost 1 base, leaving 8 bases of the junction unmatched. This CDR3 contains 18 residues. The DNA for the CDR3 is TGTGCCAGCTCACCACAACTGGTCCTAGCGGGGGGCACAGATACGCAGTATTTT. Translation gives CASSPQLVLAGGTDTQYF.

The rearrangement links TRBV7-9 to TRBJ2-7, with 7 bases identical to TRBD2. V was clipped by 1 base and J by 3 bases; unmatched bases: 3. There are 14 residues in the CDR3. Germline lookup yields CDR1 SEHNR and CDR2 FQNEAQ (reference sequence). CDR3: CASSLVGGIYEQYF. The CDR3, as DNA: TGTGCCAGCAGCTTAGTGGGGGGGATCTACGAGCAGTACTTC.

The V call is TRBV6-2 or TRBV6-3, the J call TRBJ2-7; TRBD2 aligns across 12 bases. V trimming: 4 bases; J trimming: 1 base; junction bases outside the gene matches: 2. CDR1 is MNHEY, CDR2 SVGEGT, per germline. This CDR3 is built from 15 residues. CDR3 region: CASSLLAGGSYEQYF. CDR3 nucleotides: TGTGCCAGCAGTTTACTAGCGGGGGGTTCCTACGAGCAGTACTTC.

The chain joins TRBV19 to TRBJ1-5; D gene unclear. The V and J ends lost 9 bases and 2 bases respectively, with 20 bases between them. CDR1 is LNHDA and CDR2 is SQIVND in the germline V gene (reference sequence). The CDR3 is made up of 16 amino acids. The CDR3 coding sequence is TGTGCCAGCAACCCTATAGACGGCCGGGGCAATCAGCCCCAGCATTTT. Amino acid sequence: CASNPIDGRGNQPQHF.

CDR3: CASSVQGVYGYTF. The CDR3, as DNA: TGCGCCAGCAGCGTACAGGGTGTCTATGGCTACACCTTC. V gene TRBV5-1 combines with J gene TRBJ1-2; possibly TRBD1 for D (6 bases). V was pared by 4 bases and J by 4 bases, with 11 bases between. The CDR3 totals 13 residues. Germline V lookup: CDR1 SGHRS, CDR2 YFSETQ. Supplemented by reference TRBV5-1 and TRBJ1-2, the full variable domain reads KAGVTQTPRYLIKTRGQQVTLSCSPISGHRSVSWYQQTPGQGLQFLFEYFSETQRNKGNFPGRFSGRQFSNSRSEMNVSTLELGDSALYLCASSVQGVYGYTFGSGTRLTVV.

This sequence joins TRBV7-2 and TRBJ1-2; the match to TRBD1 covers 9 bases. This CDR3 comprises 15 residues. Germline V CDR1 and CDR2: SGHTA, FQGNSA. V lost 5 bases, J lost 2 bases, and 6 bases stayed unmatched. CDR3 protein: CASSPRDRVNYGYTF. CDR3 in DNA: TGTGCCAGCAGCCCCCGGGACAGGGTGAACTATGGCTACACCTTC.

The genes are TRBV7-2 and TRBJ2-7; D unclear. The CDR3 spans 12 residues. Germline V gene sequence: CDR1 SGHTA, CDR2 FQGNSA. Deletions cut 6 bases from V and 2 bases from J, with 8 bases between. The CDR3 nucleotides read TGTGCCAGCAGTCCCATCCCCTACGAGCAGTACTTC. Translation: CASSPIPYEQYF.

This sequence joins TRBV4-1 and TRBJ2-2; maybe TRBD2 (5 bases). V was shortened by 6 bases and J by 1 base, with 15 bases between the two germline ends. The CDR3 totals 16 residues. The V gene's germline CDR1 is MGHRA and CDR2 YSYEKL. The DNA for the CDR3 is TGCGCCAGCAGGCCCGCCGGGGTGGGGAACACCGGGGAGCTGTTTTTT. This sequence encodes CASRPAGVGNTGELFF.